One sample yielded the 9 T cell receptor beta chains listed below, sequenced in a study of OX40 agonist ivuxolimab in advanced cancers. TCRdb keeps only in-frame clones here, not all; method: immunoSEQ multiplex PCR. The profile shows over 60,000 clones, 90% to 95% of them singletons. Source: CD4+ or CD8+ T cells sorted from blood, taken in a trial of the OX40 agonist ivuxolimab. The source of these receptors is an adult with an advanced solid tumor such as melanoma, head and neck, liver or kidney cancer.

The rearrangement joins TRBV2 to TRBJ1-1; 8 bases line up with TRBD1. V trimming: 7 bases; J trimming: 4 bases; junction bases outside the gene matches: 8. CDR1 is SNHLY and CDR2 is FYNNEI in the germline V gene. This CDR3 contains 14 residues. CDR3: CASTTDRVSTEAFF. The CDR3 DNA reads TGTGCCAGCACCACGGACAGGGTAAGCACTGAAGCTTTCTTT.

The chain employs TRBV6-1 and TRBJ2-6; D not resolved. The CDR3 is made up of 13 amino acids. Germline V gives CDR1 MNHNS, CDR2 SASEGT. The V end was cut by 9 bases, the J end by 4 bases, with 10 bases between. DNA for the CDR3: TGTGCCAGTCAGATGTCCGGGGCCAACGTCCTGACTTTC. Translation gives CASQMSGANVLTF.

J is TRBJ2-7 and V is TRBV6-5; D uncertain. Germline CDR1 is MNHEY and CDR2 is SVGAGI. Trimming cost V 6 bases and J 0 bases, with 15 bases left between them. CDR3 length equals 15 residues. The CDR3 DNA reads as TGTGCCAGCAGGGCCGTTAGCTCAAGCTCCTACGAGCAGTACTTC. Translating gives CASRAVSSSSYEQYF.

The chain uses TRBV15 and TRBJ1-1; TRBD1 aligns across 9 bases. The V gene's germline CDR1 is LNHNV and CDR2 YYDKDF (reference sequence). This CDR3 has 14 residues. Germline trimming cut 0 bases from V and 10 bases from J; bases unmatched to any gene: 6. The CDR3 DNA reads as TGTGCCACCAGCAGAGATCGCGACAGGGGGAGAGCTTTCTTT. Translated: CATSRDRDRGRAFF.

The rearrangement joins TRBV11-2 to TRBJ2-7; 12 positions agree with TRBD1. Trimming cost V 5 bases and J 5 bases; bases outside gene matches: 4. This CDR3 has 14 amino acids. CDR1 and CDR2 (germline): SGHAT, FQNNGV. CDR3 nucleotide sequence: TGTGCCAGCAGCCCAGGGACAGGGGGCAACGAGCAGTACTTC. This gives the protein CASSPGTGGNEQYF.

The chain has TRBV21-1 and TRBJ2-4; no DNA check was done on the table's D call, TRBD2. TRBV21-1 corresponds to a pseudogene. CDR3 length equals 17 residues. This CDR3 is CASSDPSRRGRTNIQYF. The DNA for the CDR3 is TGTGCCAGCAGCGATCCCAGTCGGAGGGGCCGGACGAACATTCAGTACTTC.

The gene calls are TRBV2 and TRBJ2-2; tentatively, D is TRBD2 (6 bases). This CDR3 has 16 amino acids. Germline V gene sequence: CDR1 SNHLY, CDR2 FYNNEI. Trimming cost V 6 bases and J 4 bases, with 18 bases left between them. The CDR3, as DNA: TGTGCCAGCAGGGCCGGGACTCCCGTCCGCACCGGGGAGCTGTTTTTT. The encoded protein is CASRAGTPVRTGELFF.

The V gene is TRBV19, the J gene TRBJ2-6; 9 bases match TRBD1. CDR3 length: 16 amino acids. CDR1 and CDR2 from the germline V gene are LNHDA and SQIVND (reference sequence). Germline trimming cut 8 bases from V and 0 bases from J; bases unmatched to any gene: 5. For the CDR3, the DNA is TGTGCCAGTTGGGACAGGGCCCTCTCTGGGGCCAACGTCCTGACTTTC. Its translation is CASWDRALSGANVLTF.

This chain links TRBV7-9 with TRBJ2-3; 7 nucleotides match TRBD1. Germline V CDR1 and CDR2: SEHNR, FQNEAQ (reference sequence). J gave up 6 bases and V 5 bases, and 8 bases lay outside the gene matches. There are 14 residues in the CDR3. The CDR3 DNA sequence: TGTGCCAGCAGCGCAGGGGGACAATTTGATACGCAGTATTTT. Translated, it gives CASSAGGQFDTQYF. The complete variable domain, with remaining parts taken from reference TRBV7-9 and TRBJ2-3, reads DTGVSQNPRHKITKRGQNVTFRCDPISEHNRLYWYRQTLGQGPEFLTYFQNEAQLEKSRLLSDRFSAERPKGSFSTLEIQRTEQGDSAMYLCASSAGGQFDTQYFGPGTRLTVL.